This T cell receptor (beta chain) was found in a study of blood T cell repertoires in COVID-19. Study summary: Whether acute or convalescent, the COVID-19 samples came from the United States, Italy and Spain.

In the authors' workflow: Reference gene primer amplification yielded estimated nucleated cell counts. Assay: immunoSEQ multiplex PCR; the TCRdb copy retains only in-frame clones and omits some. V and J calls and clone size are as listed in that table; D and trimming were resolved from the DNA. In the table there are about 340,000 clones, almost 90% of which are singletons. This clonotype was sampled from a woman between 65 and 79 years old with COVID-19, enrolled during active disease. The sample consisted of peripheral blood.

For the CDR3, the DNA is TGTGCCAGCAGCGTCTCTCCGACAGGTCCGGGGGGCTACACCTTC. Translated, it gives CASSVSPTGPGGYTF. The gene calls are TRBV9 and TRBJ1-2, with D possibly matching TRBD1 (6 bases). From germline, CDR1 is SGDLS and CDR2 YYNGEE. The CDR3 has 15 amino acids. Trimming stripped 2 bases from V and 8 bases from J, with 19 bases between.